The rows below give T cell receptor beta chains drawn from one sample of a study of blood T cells in healthy people across ages. MiXCR, run by TCRdb on the 5' RACE reads, gives a single entry per CDR3 protein. In the table there are fewer than 2,000,000 distinct CDR3 sequences, 34% of which are singletons. The source material was blood. These receptors all come from a woman aged 30 to 39 in good health. CDR3s include the opening cysteine and the closing phenylalanine or tryptophan. D genes are given only for firm matches. Clone size, where shown, is once, few, many, or a class for clones that have expanded.

D gene	V gene	clone size	J gene	CDR3 protein	CDR3 DNA
.	TRBV2	.	TRBJ2-7	CASSEFPSMKEQYF	TGTGCCAGCAGTGAGTTTCCCTCGATGAAAGAGCAGTACTTC
TRBD2	TRBV7-8	.	TRBJ2-7	CASSLVGGELAGGEQYF	TGTGCCAGCAGCTTAGTTGGGGGCGAACTAGCGGGTGGCGAGCAGTACTTC
TRBD1	TRBV10-3	.	TRBJ1-1	CAISVGQGASNTEAFF	TGTGCCATCAGTGTGGGACAGGGGGCGTCGAACACTGAAGCTTTCTTT
.	TRBV7-9	few	TRBJ2-6	CASSLKTRVSGANVLTF	TGTGCCAGCAGCCTAAAAACGAGGGTCTCTGGGGCCAACGTCCTGACTTTC
.	TRBV21-1	.	TRBJ2-1	CASSKTWAGSMQFF	TGTGCCAGCAGCAAAACGTGGGCGGGATCGATGCAGTTCTTC
.	TRBV11-1	few	TRBJ2-7	CASSLVREKGYEQYF	TGTGCCAGCAGCTTAGTCCGGGAGAAGGGATACGAGCAGTACTTC
TRBD2	TRBV20-1	.	TRBJ2-3	CSASRSSGGENTDTQYF	TGCAGTGCCAGCCGAAGCAGCGGGGGGGAGAACACAGATACGCAGTATTTT
.	TRBV11-2	.	TRBJ2-1	CASRSTRGKEIGQFF	TGTGCCAGCAGATCCACTAGGGGGAAGGAGATCGGGCAGTTCTTC
.	TRBV21-1	few	TRBJ2-7	CATLTRDGYYEQYF	TGTGCCACCCTCACCCGGGACGGATACTACGAGCAGTACTTC
TRBD2	TRBV27	.	TRBJ2-3	CASTLGGISTDTQYF	TGTGCCAGCACCTTGGGGGGGATTAGCACAGATACGCAGTATTTT
.	TRBV28	few	TRBJ2-4	CASTKWGAKNIQYF	TGTGCCAGCACTAAATGGGGGGCCAAAAACATTCAGTACTTC
.	TRBV3-1	.	TRBJ2-7	CASSPQRRTPYEQYF	TGTGCCAGCAGCCCCCAGCGGCGTACTCCCTACGAGCAGTACTTC
.	TRBV5-1	few	TRBJ2-7	CASSSGPGETYEQYF	TGCGCCAGCAGCTCCGGGCCAGGGGAAACCTACGAGCAGTACTTC
TRBD1	TRBV20-1	.	TRBJ1-5	CSAPKAGQGTQPQHF	TGCAGTGCTCCCAAGGCGGGACAGGGGACTCAGCCCCAGCATTTT
.	TRBV6-1	.	TRBJ1-2	CASSPNSLLVHGYTF	TGTGCCAGCAGTCCCAACTCACTCCTGGTACATGGCTACACCTTC
TRBD1	TRBV4-2	once	TRBJ1-5	CASSQGQKFSKDDQPQHF	TGTGCCAGCAGCCAGGGACAGAAGTTTTCCAAAGACGATCAGCCCCAGCATTTT
.	TRBV20-1	.	TRBJ2-1	CSARGQFF	TGCAGTGCTAGAGGGCAGTTCTTC
TRBD1	TRBV5-1	.	TRBJ2-5	CASSARQGAKEQYF	TGCGCCAGCAGCGCACGACAGGGGGCAAAGGAGCAGTACTTC
.	TRBV5-6	few	TRBJ2-7	CASSGGRVAYNEQYF	TGTGCCAGCAGCGGCGGACGGGTGGCCTACAATGAGCAGTACTTC
TRBD1	TRBV6-2/TRBV6-3	few	TRBJ1-1	CASSGGTGGRNTEAFF	TGTGCCAGCAGTGGCGGGACAGGGGGCCGGAACACTGAAGCTTTCTTT
TRBD2	TRBV2	.	TRBJ2-1	CASRIAGAYNEQFF	TGTGCCAGCAGAATAGCGGGGGCGTACAATGAGCAGTTCTTC
.	TRBV7-9	.	TRBJ2-7	CASSPQGYKQYF	TGTGCCAGCAGCCCTCAGGGCTACAAGCAGTACTTC
.	TRBV7-2	few	TRBJ2-7	CASSQMPTGLGYEQYF	TGTGCCAGCAGCCAAATGCCTACAGGGCTAGGGTACGAGCAGTACTTC
.	TRBV5-1	.	TRBJ2-1	CASSLNSANSYNEQFF	TGCGCCAGCAGCTTGAACAGCGCCAACTCCTACAATGAGCAGTTCTTC
.	TRBV7-9	.	TRBJ1-1	CASAKVMNTEAFF	TGTGCCAGCGCTAAAGTCATGAACACTGAAGCTTTCTTT
.	TRBV7-2	many	TRBJ2-1	CASSATRYEQFF	TGTGCCAGCAGCGCGACTAGATACGAGCAGTTCTTC
TRBD1	TRBV30	few	TRBJ1-1	CAWTGGRYTEAFF	TGTGCCTGGACAGGGGGCAGGTACACTGAAGCTTTCTTT
.	TRBV29-1	.	TRBJ2-3	CSLKGIFSDTQYF	TGCAGCCTGAAAGGGATCTTCTCAGATACGCAGTATTTT
TRBD2	TRBV20-1	few	TRBJ2-7	CSASVETSGSNSYEQYF	TGCAGTGCTAGCGTTGAGACTAGCGGGAGTAACTCCTACGAGCAGTACTTC
TRBD1	TRBV7-6	once	TRBJ1-1	CASSRWTGSNTEAFF	TGTGCCAGCAGCCGATGGACAGGATCTAACACTGAAGCTTTCTTT
.	TRBV6-1	few	TRBJ2-2	CASSEVGENTGELFF	TGTGCCAGCAGTGAAGTTGGAGAAAACACCGGGGAGCTGTTTTTT
.	TRBV5-1	.	TRBJ1-1	CASSAGPQGEYTEAFF	TGCGCCAGCAGCGCAGGCCCCCAAGGGGAGTACACTGAAGCTTTCTTT
.	TRBV5-6	.	TRBJ1-2	CASSTITRGKLYGYTF	TGTGCCAGCAGTACTATTACGAGGGGGAAACTCTATGGCTACACCTTC
.	TRBV24-1	.	TRBJ2-2	CATSDFSRGGTGELFF	TGTGCCACCAGTGATTTCTCCCGAGGTGGGACCGGGGAGCTGTTTTTT
.	TRBV20-1	.	TRBJ1-4	CSARERQTNEKLFF	TGCAGTGCTAGAGAAAGACAGACAAATGAAAAGCTGTTTTTT
.	TRBV5-4	.	TRBJ1-1	CASSFGVKNTEAFF	TGTGCCAGCAGCTTCGGAGTAAAGAACACTGAAGCTTTCTTT
.	TRBV6-6	few	TRBJ2-3	CASDGTPGADTQYF	TGTGCCAGCGATGGGACTCCCGGGGCAGATACGCAGTATTTT
.	TRBV5-1	few	TRBJ2-1	CASSHSTGNNEQFF	TGCGCCAGCAGCCACTCCACGGGAAACAATGAGCAGTTCTTC
TRBD2	TRBV7-2	few	TRBJ2-7	CASSLAPGSGGWNEQYF	TGTGCCAGCAGCTTGGCCCCCGGGAGCGGGGGGTGGAACGAGCAGTACTTC
.	TRBV12-3/TRBV12-4	.	TRBJ2-7	CASSVLDEQYF	TGTGCCAGCAGCGTCTTGGACGAGCAGTACTTC
.	TRBV12-3/TRBV12-4	many	TRBJ2-3	CASSSKRSYTDTQYF	TGTGCCAGCAGTTCGAAGCGGAGCTACACAGATACGCAGTATTTT